The clone carrying this T cell receptor (beta chain) was found a few times. The same CDR3 also results from other DNA sequences found in this sample. The data derive from a study of blood T cell repertoires in COVID-19. Background on the study: From the United States, Italy and Spain came samples of acute and convalescent COVID-19. T cells, B-cell-depleted T cells, or PBMCs provided the cDNA or gDNA that served as material.

One Seattle source followed patients from active infection through their disease course. In the original analysis: Quantification of nucleated cells was approximated via reference gene primer amplification. Profiling relied on immunoSEQ multiplex PCR, and the TCRdb table lists in-frame clones only, not all of them. V, J and clone size were drawn from that table, and D and trimming were deduced from the DNA. The table records roughly 570,000 clones, about 89% of them present only once. Per the germline V gene, CDR1 is SNHLY and CDR2 is FYNNEI. The CDR3 spans 15 residues. V shed 5 bases, J shed 2 bases, and the junction held 4 bases outside the gene matches.

This clonotype originated in a woman between 50 and 59 years old with COVID-19, enrolled during active disease. This chain uses TRBV2 with TRBJ1-5; 9 bases match TRBD1. What was sequenced was peripheral blood. The DNA of the CDR3 is TGTGCCAGCAGTCCGGACAGGGGAGGCAATCAGCCCCAGCATTTT. It encodes CASSPDRGGNQPQHF.